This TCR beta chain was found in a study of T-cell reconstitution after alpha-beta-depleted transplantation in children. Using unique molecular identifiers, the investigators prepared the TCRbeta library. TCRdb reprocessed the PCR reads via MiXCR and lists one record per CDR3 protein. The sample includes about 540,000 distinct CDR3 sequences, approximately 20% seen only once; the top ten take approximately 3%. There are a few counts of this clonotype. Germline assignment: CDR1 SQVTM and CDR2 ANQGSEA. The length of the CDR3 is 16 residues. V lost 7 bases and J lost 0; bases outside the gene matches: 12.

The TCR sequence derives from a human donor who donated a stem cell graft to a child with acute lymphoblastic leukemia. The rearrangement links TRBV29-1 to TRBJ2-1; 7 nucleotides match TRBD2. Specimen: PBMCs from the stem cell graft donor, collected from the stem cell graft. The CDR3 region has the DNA TGCAGCGGCCAAAAGGTGGGGGGGAGCTCCTACAATGAGCAGTTCTTC. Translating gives CSGQKVGGSSYNEQFF.